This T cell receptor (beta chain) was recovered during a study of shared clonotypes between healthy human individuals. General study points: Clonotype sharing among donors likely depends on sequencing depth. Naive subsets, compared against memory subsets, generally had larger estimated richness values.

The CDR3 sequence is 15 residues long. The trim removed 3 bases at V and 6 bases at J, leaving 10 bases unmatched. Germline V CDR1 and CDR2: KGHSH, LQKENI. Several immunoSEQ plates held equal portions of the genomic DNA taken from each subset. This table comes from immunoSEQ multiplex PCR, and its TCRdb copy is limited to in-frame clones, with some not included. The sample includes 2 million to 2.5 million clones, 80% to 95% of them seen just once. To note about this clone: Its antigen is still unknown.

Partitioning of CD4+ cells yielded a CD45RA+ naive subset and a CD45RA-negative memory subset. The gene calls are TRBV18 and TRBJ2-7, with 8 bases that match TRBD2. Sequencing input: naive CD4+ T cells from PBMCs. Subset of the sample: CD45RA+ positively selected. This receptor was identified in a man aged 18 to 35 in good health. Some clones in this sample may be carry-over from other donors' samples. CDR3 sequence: CASSPSSGVPGEQYF. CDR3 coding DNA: TGTGCCAGCTCACCGAGTAGCGGGGTTCCGGGCGAGCAGTACTTC.